This T cell receptor (beta chain) was obtained from a study of brain metastases from non-small cell lung cancer. Only in-frame clones appear in the TCRdb table, and some are missing; sequencing was by immunoSEQ multiplex PCR. Here the sample spans approximately 1,400 clones, 70% to 90% being singletons. The V and J ends lost 0 bases and 8 bases respectively, with 11 bases between them. The V gene's germline CDR1 is SGDLS and CDR2 YYNGEE. This CDR3 has 13 residues. The clonotype was recovered from a donor aged 40 or over with non-small cell lung cancer. Sequencing was carried out using tumor-adjacent normal tissue. This chain uses TRBV9 with TRBJ1-1; D perhaps matches TRBD1 (6 bases). Written as DNA, the CDR3 is TGTGCCAGCAGCGTAGCAGGGGACGACGAAGCTTTCTTT. Translated: CASSVAGDDEAFF.